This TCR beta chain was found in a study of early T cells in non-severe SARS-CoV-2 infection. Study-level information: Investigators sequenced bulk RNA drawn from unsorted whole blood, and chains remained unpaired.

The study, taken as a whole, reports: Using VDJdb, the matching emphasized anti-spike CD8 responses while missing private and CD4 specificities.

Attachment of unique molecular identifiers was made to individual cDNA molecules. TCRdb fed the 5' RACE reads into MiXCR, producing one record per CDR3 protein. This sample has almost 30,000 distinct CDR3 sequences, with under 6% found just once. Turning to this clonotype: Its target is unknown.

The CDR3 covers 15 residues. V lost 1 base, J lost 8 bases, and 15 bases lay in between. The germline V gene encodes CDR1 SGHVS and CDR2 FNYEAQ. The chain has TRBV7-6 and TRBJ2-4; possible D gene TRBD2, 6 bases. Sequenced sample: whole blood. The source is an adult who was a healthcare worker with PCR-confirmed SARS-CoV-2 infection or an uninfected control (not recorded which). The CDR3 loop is CASSLGRGPGDIQYF. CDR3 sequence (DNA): TGTGCCAGCAGCTTAGGGCGAGGGCCGGGGGACATTCAGTACTTC. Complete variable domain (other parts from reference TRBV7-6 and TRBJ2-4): GAGVSQSPRYKVTKRGQDVALRCDPISGHVSLYWYRQALGQGPEFLTYFNYEAQQDKSGLPNDRFSAERPEGSISTLTIQRTEQRDSAMYRCASSLGRGPGDIQYFGAGTRLSVL.